These 11 T cell receptor beta chains originate from one sample sequenced in a study of shared clonotypes between healthy human individuals. Measured with immunoSEQ multiplex PCR; TCRdb has only the in-frame clones, and not every one. Of some 1.5 million clones listed, 95% to 99% were seen once; the top ten hold about 0.42%. What was sequenced was naive CD4+ T cells sorted from blood. The subset was: CD45RA+ positively selected. These receptors came from a man aged 30 to 39 in good health.

The chain is built from TRBV7-3 and TRBJ2-3, with 11 bases aligning to TRBD2. The V segment lost 5 bases and the J segment 2 bases; nucleotides outside the gene matches: 3. Germline lookup yields CDR1 SGHTA and CDR2 FQGTGA. CDR3 length equals 15 residues. Written as DNA, the CDR3 is TGTGCCAGCAGCCAGACTAGCGGGAACACAGATACGCAGTATTTT. It specifies CASSQTSGNTDTQYF.

V gene TRBV7-2 combines with J gene TRBJ2-3; possibly TRBD1 for D (6 bases). Trimming removed 6 bases from V and 4 bases from J, with 20 bases in between. Per the germline V gene, CDR1 is SGHTA and CDR2 is FQGNSA. There are 16 residues in the CDR3. The CDR3 DNA reads TGTGCCAGCAGGTTCGATACCGGGACATCACCAGATACGCAGTATTTT. Amino acid sequence: CASRFDTGTSPDTQYF.

V is TRBV19 and J is TRBJ1-5, with D possibly being TRBD1 (5 bases). This CDR3 is built from 19 residues. Germline V lookup: CDR1 LNHDA, CDR2 SQIVND (reference sequence). V lost 0 bases to trimming and J lost 0 bases, with 18 bases between them. The CDR3 DNA reads as TGTGCCAGTAGTATAGACCGACCGGGACCTCAGTATAGCAATCAGCCCCAGCATTTT. Its protein is CASSIDRPGPQYSNQPQHF. Based on the CDR3 plus reference TRBV19 and TRBJ1-5, the full variable domain is DGGITQSPKYLFRKEGQNVTLSCEQNLNHDAMYWYRQDPGQGLRLIYYSQIVNDFQKGDIAEGYSVSREKKESFPLTVTSAQKNPTAFYLCASSIDRPGPQYSNQPQHFGDGTRLSIL.

Points on this clone: The sample has other DNA sequences that encode this CDR3 too. The rearrangement joins TRBV18 to TRBJ2-1; D not certain. In germline, CDR1 is KGHSH, CDR2 LQKENI. The CDR3 runs to 14 residues. Trimming left V 0 bases short and J 5 bases short, with 8 bases between. CDR3 residues: CASSPPGRNNEQFF. CDR3 in DNA: TGTGCCAGCTCACCACCGGGCAGAAACAATGAGCAGTTCTTC. Drawing the rest from reference TRBV18 and TRBJ2-1, the complete variable domain is NAGVMQNPRHLVRRRGQEARLRCSPMKGHSHVYWYRQLPEEGLKFMVYLQKENIIDESGMPKERFSAEFPKEGPSILRIQQVVRGDSAAYFCASSPPGRNNEQFFGPGTRLTVL.

This chain uses TRBV5-1 with TRBJ2-3; a weak D match, TRBD2 (5 bases). The CDR3 loop spans 15 amino acids. V was shortened by 1 base and J by 0 bases, with 9 bases between the two germline ends. Germline lookup yields CDR1 SGHRS and CDR2 YFSETQ. The CDR3 sequence is CASSLYPGSTDTQYF. The DNA of the CDR3 is TGCGCCAGCAGCTTGTACCCGGGGAGCACAGATACGCAGTATTTT.

V usage is TRBV4-1 and J usage is TRBJ2-7, with D possibly being TRBD2 (6 bases). Germline CDR1 is MGHRA and CDR2 is YSYEKL. This CDR3 has 15 amino acids. Trimming pared 0 bases from V and 3 bases from J, leaving 12 bases between. In DNA, the CDR3 is TGCGCCAGCAGCCAAGAAGGTAATAGCGGCTACGAGCAGTACTTC. Amino acid sequence: CASSQEGNSGYEQYF.

The chain joins TRBV5-1 to TRBJ1-2, with TRBD1 matching over 11 bases. CDR3 length: 14 amino acids. The V gene end was trimmed by 6 bases and the J gene end by 7 bases; junction bases not matched to a gene: 8. Germline-derived CDR1 and CDR2 are SGHRS and YFSETQ. CDR3 coding DNA: TGCGCCAGCAACCGGGGACAGGGGGTAATTGGCTACACCTTC. This gives the protein CASNRGQGVIGYTF.

The CDR3 nucleotides are TGCGCCAGCAGCTACGTAGGGATTCCAACCAATGAGCAGTTCTTC. Amino acid sequence: CASSYVGIPTNEQFF. The chain combines TRBV5-1 with TRBJ2-1, with D unresolved. Germline V gene data show CDR1 as SGHRS and CDR2 as YFSETQ. V lost 3 bases and J lost 6, with 16 bases in between. This CDR3 has 15 residues.

This chain uses TRBV29-1 with TRBJ2-7; possibly TRBD2 for D (5 bases). This CDR3 is built from 14 residues. Germline V lookup: CDR1 SQVTM, CDR2 ANQGSEA. V was shortened by 4 bases and J by 0 bases, with 13 bases between the two germline ends. The CDR3 protein is CSVGVTGNSYEQYF. Here the CDR3 DNA reads TGCAGCGTTGGGGTCACGGGGAACTCCTACGAGCAGTACTTC.

This chain links TRBV7-3 with TRBJ2-7; a weak D match, TRBD2 (6 bases). Deletions cut 5 bases from V and 0 bases from J, with 11 bases between. CDR1 and CDR2 from the germline V gene are SGHTA and FQGTGA. The CDR3 loop spans 14 amino acids. The CDR3: CASSPAGGSYEQYF. For the CDR3, the DNA is TGTGCCAGCAGCCCAGCGGGTGGCTCCTACGAGCAGTACTTC. The full variable domain, in which reference TRBV7-3 and TRBJ2-7 provide the parts outside the CDR3, is GAGVSQTPSNKVTEKGKYVELRCDPISGHTALYWYRQSLGQGPEFLIYFQGTGAADDSGLPNDRFFAVRPEGSVSTLKIQRTERGDSAVYLCASSPAGGSYEQYFGPGTRLTVT.

This clone was picked up one time. V and J are TRBV19 and TRBJ2-2; TRBD1 matches 8 bases. The CDR3 spans 12 residues. Germline assignment: CDR1 LNHDA and CDR2 SQIVND (reference sequence). V gave up 6 bases and J gave up 9 bases; unmatched junction bases: 3. DNA of the CDR3: TGTGCCAGTAGCTGGACAGGGTGGGAGCTGTTTTTT. Protein product: CASSWTGWELFF.